These 24 T cell receptor beta chains originate from one sample sequenced in a study of T cells after yellow fever vaccination. MiXCR, applied by TCRdb to the 5' RACE reads, yields one record per CDR3 protein. The data hold about 250,000 distinct CDR3 sequences, with approximately 3.5% observed a single time. The sequenced sample was PBMCs, obtained 15 days after the yellow fever booster vaccination. The receptor source for this set is a man aged 18-30 years who received the YFV17D yellow fever vaccine.

This clonotype was seen ten or more times. The chain joins TRBV7-2 to TRBJ1-6; D unclear. Trimming shortened V by 5 bases and J by 14 bases, and 10 bases separated the two germline ends. Germline CDR1 and CDR2: SGHTA and FQGNSA. The CDR3 spans 11 residues. This chain's CDR3 is CASSPSITLHF. The CDR3 DNA reads TGTGCCAGCAGCCCGTCTATCACCCTCCACTTT.

In this sample, this clonotype turned up many times. V and J are TRBV4-1 and TRBJ2-1, with a weak D call TRBD2 (5 bases). Trimming removed 3 bases from V and 8 bases from J, with 14 bases in between. In germline, CDR1 is MGHRA, CDR2 YSYEKL. The CDR3 has 14 residues. The CDR3 DNA is TGCGCCAGCAGCCACCTCTATACTAGTTATGAGCAGTTCTTC. Translation: CASSHLYTSYEQFF.

This clonotype was counted at least ten times. The genes are TRBV5-1 and TRBJ1-4; D possibly corresponds to TRBD1 (5 bases). The CDR3 contains 15 residues. Trimming stripped 3 bases from V and 3 bases from J, with 12 bases between. Germline V gene sequence: CDR1 SGHRS, CDR2 YFSETQ. The CDR3 DNA follows: TGCGCCAGCAGCTCTCAGGGTACAGCTAATGAAAAACTGTTTTTT. Translation: CASSSQGTANEKLFF.

This clonotype has at least ten counts. This chain connects TRBV7-2 to TRBJ2-2, with 7 bases fitting TRBD2. The ends lost 6 bases at V and 3 bases at J; junction bases unmatched: 7. CDR3 length equals 15 residues. Germline V gene sequence: CDR1 SGHTA, CDR2 FQGNSA. The CDR3 here is CASRFSGFYTGELFF. CDR3 sequence (DNA): TGTGCCAGCAGATTTAGCGGGTTTTACACCGGGGAGCTGTTTTTT.

The table lists this clonotype with many counts. The V gene is TRBV5-1, the J gene TRBJ1-6, with D perhaps TRBD1 (5 bases). Germline lookup yields CDR1 SGHRS and CDR2 YFSETQ. V gave up 4 bases and J gave up 7 bases, with 9 bases separating them. The CDR3 consists of 13 residues. The CDR3 DNA follows: TGCGCCAGCAGCGAGGGGACCAATTCACCCCTCCACTTT. The encoded protein is CASSEGTNSPLHF.

In its sample, this clonotype was seen many times. This chain links TRBV6-5 with TRBJ2-1; 9 positions match TRBD1. Per germline, CDR1 MNHEY and CDR2 SVGAGI. The ends lost 6 bases at V and 8 bases at J; junction bases unmatched: 5. The CDR3 is 13 amino acids. This chain's CDR3 is CASRGQGRYEQFF. CDR3 coding DNA: TGTGCCAGCAGGGGACAGGGCAGGTATGAGCAGTTCTTC.

This clonotype was detected a few times. The V and J genes are TRBV15 and TRBJ2-6, with D possibly called TRBD1 or TRBD2 (5 bases each). Trimming stripped 5 bases from V and 2 bases from J, with 16 bases between. Looked up from germline, CDR1 is LNHNV and CDR2 is YYDKDF (reference sequence). The CDR3 extends over 17 amino acids. DNA of the CDR3: TGTGCCACCAGCCGGCCAGGGAGCCTCCCTGGGGCCAACGTCCTGACTTTC. Protein product: CATSRPGSLPGANVLTF. Supplemented by reference TRBV15 and TRBJ2-6, the full variable domain reads DAMVIQNPRYQVTQFGKPVTLSCSQTLNHNVMYWYQQKSSQAPKLLFHYYDKDFNNEADTPDNFQSRRPNTSFCFLDIRSPGLGDTAMYLCATSRPGSLPGANVLTFGAGSRLTVL.

This clonotype was found many times. This chain uses TRBV25-1 with TRBJ2-1, with 9 bases that match TRBD1. This CDR3 spans 14 amino acids. Per the germline V gene, CDR1 is MGHDK and CDR2 is SYGVNS. V shed 4 bases and J 7 bases; nucleotides not matched to a gene: 5. For the CDR3, the DNA is TGTGCCAGCAGTGGCTACAGGGGGCCGAATGAGCAGTTCTTC. As protein: CASSGYRGPNEQFF.

This clonotype was seen more than once but under ten times. CDR3 loop: CASSPRRANEKLFF. The CDR3 DNA sequence: TGTGCCAGCTCACCACGGAGGGCTAATGAAAAACTGTTTTTT. The rearrangement links TRBV18 to TRBJ1-4, with D unresolved. The ends were cut back, 1 base at V and 3 bases at J, with 6 bases in the middle. Looked up from germline, CDR1 is KGHSH and CDR2 is LQKENI. CDR3 length: 14 residues.

This clonotype has a count of ten or more. The gene calls are TRBV7-2 and TRBJ2-3; D is perhaps TRBD1 (6 bases). The CDR3 loop spans 17 amino acids. From germline, CDR1 is SGHTA and CDR2 FQGNSA. Trimming shortened V by 6 bases and J by 2 bases, and 21 bases separated the two germline ends. Here the CDR3 reads CASRPGWGLPITDTQYF. The CDR3 nucleotides are TGTGCCAGCAGACCAGGGTGGGGGCTACCGATCACAGATACGCAGTATTTT.

This clonotype came up many times. V and J are TRBV7-9 and TRBJ2-7; possible D gene TRBD1, 6 bases. The CDR3 spans 14 residues. V was cut by 5 bases and J by 5 bases, with 16 bases left in between. Germline V gene sequence: CDR1 SEHNR, CDR2 FQNEAQ (reference sequence). CDR3 DNA sequence: TGTGCCAGCAGCGCCACACAGGGTAGGAACGAGCAGTACTTC. The encoded protein is CASSATQGRNEQYF.

This clonotype was seen only a few times. The chain is built from TRBV6-5 and TRBJ2-7, with 7 bases aligning to TRBD1. This CDR3 comprises 14 residues. CDR1 is MNHEY, CDR2 SVGAGI, per germline. V lost 2 bases, J lost 3 bases, and 4 bases stayed unmatched. In DNA form, the CDR3 reads TGTGCCAGCAGTTACCAACAGGGGATCTACGAGCAGTACTTC. It codes for CASSYQQGIYEQYF.

This clonotype was observed many times. The V call is TRBV12-3 or TRBV12-4, the J call TRBJ1-5, with D unclear. CDR3 length equals 14 residues. V lost 3 bases, J lost 6 bases, and 12 bases lay in between. For the CDR3, the DNA is TGTGCCAGCAGTTTCGGGATAAGGACTCAGCCCCAGCATTTT. It encodes CASSFGIRTQPQHF.

This clonotype was counted at least ten times. CDR3 sequence: CASSQDPGFVKNIQYF. The CDR3 DNA reads as TGCGCCAGCAGCCAAGACCCAGGATTCGTCAAAAACATTCAGTACTTC. The chain couples TRBV4-1 to TRBJ2-4, with D hard to call. This CDR3 is 16 amino acids long. The germline V gene has CDR1 MGHRA and CDR2 YSYEKL. The V end lost 0 bases, the J end lost 3 bases, and 12 bases lay between the germline ends.

V and J are TRBV14 and TRBJ2-3, with TRBD1 as a possible D gene (5 bases). Germline CDR1 is SGHDN and CDR2 is FVKESK. V lost 3 bases, J lost 3 bases, and 13 bases lay in between. CDR3 length: 15 residues. The CDR3 DNA sequence: TGTGCCAGCAGCCAGGGCAGGGTCAGAACAGATACGCAGTATTTT. Amino acid sequence: CASSQGRVRTDTQYF.

The table lists this clonotype with many counts. The chain employs TRBV4-3 and TRBJ2-3, with 9 bases lining up with TRBD2. This CDR3 is 19 amino acids long. Losses at the gene ends were 4 bases for V and 4 bases for J; bases not matched to a gene: 18. The V gene's germline CDR1 is LGHNA and CDR2 YSLEER. DNA for the CDR3: TGCGCCAGCAGCCTCAGGCCCTTGCGGGGGGGCCTGTTAGCAGATACGCAGTATTTT. It specifies CASSLRPLRGGLLADTQYF.

This clonotype came up many times. This rearrangement joins TRBV5-5 to TRBJ2-5; 12 positions agree with TRBD2. The CDR3 loop spans 17 amino acids. Germline V gene data show CDR1 as SGHKS and CDR2 as YYEKEE (reference sequence). V trimming: 5 bases; J trimming: 1 base; junction bases outside the gene matches: 9. CDR3 loop: CASRIGLAGRRQETQYF. The CDR3 nucleotides are TGTGCCAGCAGAATTGGACTAGCGGGGCGACGCCAAGAGACCCAGTACTTC. Combining the CDR3 with reference TRBV5-5 and TRBJ2-5 gives the whole variable domain DAGVTQSPTHLIKTRGQQVTLRCSPISGHKSVSWYQQVLGQGPQFIFQYYEKEERGRGNFPDRFSARQFPNYSSELNVNALLLGDSALYLCASRIGLAGRRQETQYFGPGTRLLVL.

This clonotype came up a few times. This sequence joins TRBV28 and TRBJ1-2; D is unresolved. The CDR3 has 14 amino acids. CDR1 is MDHEN, CDR2 SYDVKM, per germline. With 3 bases removed from V and 7 bases from J, the gap between germline ends came to 15 bases. This CDR3 is CASSLVAGGSGYTF. Written as DNA, the CDR3 is TGTGCCAGCAGTTTGGTTGCGGGAGGATCTGGCTACACCTTC.

A word on this clonotype: A clone one base away is much larger, so this may be a read error. This chain joins TRBV18 and TRBJ2-5; D not certain. Germline V gene lookup returns CDR1 KGHSH and CDR2 LQKENI. V lost 4 bases and J lost 0, with 3 bases in between. This CDR3 spans 12 amino acids. The CDR3 here is CASSQYQETQYF. DNA for the CDR3: TGTGCCAGCTCACAGTACCAAGAGACCCAGTACTTC.

This clonotype has at least ten counts. V is TRBV12-3 or TRBV12-4 and J is TRBJ2-1; D uncertain. CDR3 length: 14 residues. V was cut by 4 bases and J by 5 bases, with 12 bases left in between. The CDR3 loop is CASSWGSLNNEQFF. Written as DNA, the CDR3 is TGTGCCAGCAGTTGGGGATCCCTTAACAATGAGCAGTTCTTC.

This clonotype was detected a few times. The chain couples TRBV20-1 to TRBJ2-7; TRBD1 might be the D (5 bases). Trimming stripped 3 bases from V and 5 bases from J, with 14 bases between. CDR3 length equals 13 residues. Looked up from germline, CDR1 is DFQATT and CDR2 is SNEGSKA (reference sequence). CDR3 nucleotides: TGCAGTGCTAGTGCCAGGGTGGAGAACGAGCAGTACTTC. This encodes CSASARVENEQYF.

To note about this clonotype: This may be a read error, as it is one base from a much larger clone. V gene TRBV5-1 combines with J gene TRBJ1-2; D remains ambiguous. This CDR3 spans 13 amino acids. Germline CDR1 and CDR2: SGHRS and YFSETQ. Trimming shortened V by 4 bases and J by 8 bases, and 15 bases separated the two germline ends. The CDR3 is CASSAYRVEGYTF. CDR3 nucleotides: TGCGCCAGCAGCGCGTACCGGGTGGAAGGCTACACCTTC.

This clonotype has at least ten counts. This chain joins TRBV28 and TRBJ2-6, with D perhaps TRBD2 (6 bases). V lost 6 bases and J 1 base, leaving 19 bases between the germline ends. The CDR3 runs to 18 residues. Per germline, CDR1 MDHEN and CDR2 SYDVKM. CDR3 loop: CASSSPGGDKSGANVLTF. The CDR3 DNA follows: TGTGCCAGCAGCTCGCCGGGCGGGGATAAATCTGGGGCCAACGTCCTGACTTTC.

With regard to this clonotype: A clone one base away is much larger, so this may be a read error. This chain joins TRBV7-9 and TRBJ1-5; 8 bases line up with TRBD1. The CDR3 runs 18 residues. The germline V gene encodes CDR1 SEHNR and CDR2 FQNEAQ (reference sequence). The V segment lost 1 base and the J segment 6 bases; nucleotides outside the gene matches: 14. CDR3: CASSLEGTGGYYTQPQHF. The DNA of the CDR3 is TGTGCCAGCAGCTTAGAAGGGACAGGCGGGTATTACACTCAGCCCCAGCATTTT.